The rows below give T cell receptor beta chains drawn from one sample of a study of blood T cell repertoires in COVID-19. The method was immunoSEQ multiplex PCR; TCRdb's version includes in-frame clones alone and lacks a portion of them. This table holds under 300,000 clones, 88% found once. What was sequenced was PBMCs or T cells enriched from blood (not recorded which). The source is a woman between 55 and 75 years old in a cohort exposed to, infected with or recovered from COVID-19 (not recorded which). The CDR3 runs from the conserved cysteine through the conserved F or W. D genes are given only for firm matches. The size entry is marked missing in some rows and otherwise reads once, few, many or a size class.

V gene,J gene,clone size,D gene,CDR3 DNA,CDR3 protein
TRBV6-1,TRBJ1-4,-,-,TGTGCCAGCAGTGAATTTTATAATGTCGAGGTTTATGAAAAACTGTTTTTT,CASSEFYNVEVYEKLFF
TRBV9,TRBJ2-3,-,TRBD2,TGTGCCAGCAGCGCCCGGGTGGGGGAGGGAGTGCCAGATACGCAGTATTTT,CASSARVGEGVPDTQYF
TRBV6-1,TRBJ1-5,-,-,TGTGCCAGCAGTGAGTATAGCAATCAGCCCCAGCATTTT,CASSEYSNQPQHF
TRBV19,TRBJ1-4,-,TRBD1,TGTGCCACCCGACGGGACAGACGTAATGAAAAACTGTTTTTT,CATRRDRRNEKLFF
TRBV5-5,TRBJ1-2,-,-,TGTGCCAGCAGCTTGATAATCCAGACGGATCCGGGCTATGGCTACACCTTC,CASSLIIQTDPGYGYTF
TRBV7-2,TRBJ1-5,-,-,TGTGCCAGCAGCTTAGGGGAGGAAGGTCAGCCCCAGCATTTT,CASSLGEEGQPQHF
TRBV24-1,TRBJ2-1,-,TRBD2,TGTGCCACCAGTGATCCCCCGGGACTAGCGGGAGGCACCTACAATGAGCAGTTCTTC,CATSDPPGLAGGTYNEQFF
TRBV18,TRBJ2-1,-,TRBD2,TGTGCCAGCTCACCTACTAGCGGGGCCACTGAGCAGTTCTTC,CASSPTSGATEQFF
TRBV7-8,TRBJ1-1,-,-,TGTGCCAGCAGCTTTGGGGCCAAGGACACTGAAGCTTTCTTT,CASSFGAKDTEAFF
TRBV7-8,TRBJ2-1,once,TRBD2,TGTGCCAGCAGCTATAGGGGACTAGCGGGAGTGGCTGAGCAGTTCTTC,CASSYRGLAGVAEQFF
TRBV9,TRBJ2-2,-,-,TGTGCCAGCAGCGTAATCCCTCAGGGGACCACCGGGGAGCTGTTTTTT,CASSVIPQGTTGELFF
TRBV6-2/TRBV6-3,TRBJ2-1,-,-,TGTGCCAGCAGCCTTTCTAATTATGAGCAGTTCTTC,CASSLSNYEQFF
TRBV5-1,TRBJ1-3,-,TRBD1,TGCGCCAGCAGCCAGGACAGGAATGGAAACACCATATATTTT,CASSQDRNGNTIYF
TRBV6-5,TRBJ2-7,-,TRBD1,TGTGCCACGCCGGGACAGGGGTGGAACGAGCAGTACTTC,CATPGQGWNEQYF
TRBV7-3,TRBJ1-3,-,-,TGTGCCAGCAGCCTCGGGGACACCATATATTTT,CASSLGDTIYF
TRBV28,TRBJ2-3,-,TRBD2,TGTGCCTGGTTAGCGGGAGGATCAGATACGCAGTATTTT,CAWLAGGSDTQYF
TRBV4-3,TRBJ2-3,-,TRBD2,TGCGCCAGCAGCCATCCTTCGAAGGGCCCTGGCGGGAGGGCCGAAGATACGCAGTATTTT,CASSHPSKGPGGRAEDTQYF
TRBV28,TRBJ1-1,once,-,TGTGCCAGCAGGGTACAAGTGAACACTGAAGCTTTCTTT,CASRVQVNTEAFF
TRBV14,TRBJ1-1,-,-,TGTGCCAGCAGCCCACAGGGTTTTCGGACTGAAGCTTTCTTT,CASSPQGFRTEAFF
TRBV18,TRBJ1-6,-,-,TGTGCCAGCTCACTGAGCTTAGAGGCTTCACCCCTCCACTTT,CASSLSLEASPLHF
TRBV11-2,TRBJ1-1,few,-,TGTGCCAGCAGCCCTCTCCGGGACACTGAAGCTTTCTTT,CASSPLRDTEAFF
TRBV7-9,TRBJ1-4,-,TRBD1,TGTGCCAGCAGCCTACTGACAGGGGGAAATGAAAAACTGTTTTTT,CASSLLTGGNEKLFF
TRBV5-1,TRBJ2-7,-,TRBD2,TGCGCCAGCAGCCAGACTAGCGCTGGTTACGAGCAGTACTTC,CASSQTSAGYEQYF